This TCR beta chain originates from a study of human T cells and chemical hapten exposure. Study-level background: Reading of the patch tests, which applied 0.01% DPC to the upper back, occurred at 6 days.

Time point in this sample: pre-sensitization, week 0. Treatment in this sample: therapeutic diphenylcyclopropenone sensitization with weekly scalp DPC. TCRdb independently ran MiXCR on the RACE reads; one entry per CDR3 protein. This sample yields 300,000 to 450,000 distinct CDR3 sequences, of which more than 4.5% are seen a single time; 2% to 3% belongs to the top ten. Trimming stripped 0 bases from V and 0 bases from J, with 15 bases between. Germline CDR1 is MNHEY and CDR2 is SMNVEV (reference sequence). The CDR3 contains 18 residues. The chain joins TRBV27 to TRBJ1-5, with D perhaps matching TRBD1 (5 bases). Sequences were derived from whole blood, sampled in connection with sensitization to the hapten diphenylcyclopropenone (DPC). This receptor was taken from a woman in her forties or fifties with alopecia areata. Some clones in this sample may be carry-over from other donors' samples. CDR3 protein: CASSLSRPGPDSNQPQHF. As DNA, the CDR3 is TGTGCCAGCAGTTTATCGAGACCGGGACCGGATAGCAATCAGCCCCAGCATTTT.